This T cell receptor beta chain was sequenced for a study of PD-1 blockade in classical Hodgkin lymphoma (dated by TCRdb to 2018 to 2021). Concerning the study at large: Nivolumab dosing was 3 mg/kg intravenously every 2 weeks, continuing until either disease progression or unacceptable toxicity. The study used CyTOF and TCR beta sequencing to define a peripheral blood immune signature of response to PD-1 blockade in classical Hodgkin lymphoma.

Counted from cysteine to phenylalanine, this CDR3 has 13 amino acids. Solely the CDR3 DNA is kept, with 39 bases framed from the first base. CDR1 and CDR2, looked up from the germline V gene, are MNHEY and SVGAGI. V trim: 6 bases; J trim: 6 bases; unmatched bases: 5. Note on this clone: The clone's antigen remains unknown. Base qualities are not provided; no much larger clone lies one nucleotide away.

Study-wide findings and limitations: Lower diversity was observed in patients in whom nivolumab was started less than 1 year after ASCT, and these patients were excluded from later analyses so that confounding by immune reconstitution would be avoided. Baseline TCR diversity was reported as lower in newly diagnosed patients than in healthy donors, and lower still in relapsed/refractory patients. The study was restricted to a single clinical trial cohort, and the causes of repertoire differences, possibly disease activity or prior therapy, were left undefined. CD4+ but not CD8+ TCR diversity rose significantly by C4D1 (p=0.0027 vs p=0.16), most apparent in complete responders (p=0.02). Baseline diversity similar to that of newly diagnosed patients was observed in trial patients achieving complete response, whereas significantly lower diversity was observed in partial responders and progressors.

The meaning of the sample's time point label: cycle 1 day 1 (C1D1), immediately before nivolumab initiation. Every trial patient had relapsed after autologous stem cell transplantation, and cohorts A, B and C differed in prior brentuximab vedotin exposure. The trial cohort included around 56 patients with relapsed/refractory classical Hodgkin lymphoma, and each patient had a best overall response of complete response, partial response or progressive disease. Single-agent nivolumab was administered to trial patients in the multi-cohort phase II CheckMate 205 trial. An independent review committee assessed best overall response using the 2007 International Working Group response criteria. Trial PBMCs were collected just before the start of nivolumab (C1D1) and during therapy at cycle 2 day 1 and cycle 4 day 1. Peripheral blood was collected in 8 mL Vacutainer Cell Preparation Tubes, from which PBMCs were isolated by centrifugation and then cryopreserved.

The Qiagen DNeasy kit was used to extract genomic DNA from unsorted PBMCs and from the negatively selected CD4+ and CD8+ fractions. Amplification of TCR beta CDR3 regions was done by immunoSEQ multiplex PCR with primers that anneal to V and J segments. A synthetic immune receptor repertoire was used to minimize amplification bias, and remaining bias was computationally removed after sequencing. Under the source paper's analysis protocol: Repertoire diversity was quantified as the Shannon entropy index using custom Python scripts. Unsorted, CD4+ and CD8+ repertoires were analyzed separately, except for combined analyses in which CD4+ and CD8+ sequences were merged in silico. A clone counted as expanded when the clone's frequency after treatment rose at least 2-fold relative to C1D1, and clones undetected at baseline were given a pseudocount of 0.5. Clones with 0 or 1 copy at C1D1 were classified as singleton clones, and clones with 2 or more copies were classified as non-singleton clones. By matching protein sequences in sorted samples from the same patient, clones expanded in unsorted samples were annotated as CD4+, CD8+ or unknown. Wilcoxon tests on paired samples were used to test changes in diversity from C1D1 to C4D1. The immuneACCESS repertoire file appears here via TCRdb, limited to in-frame rearrangements. These files lack a portion of the clones; in checked studies, under half of the deficit traces to unresolved V genes, and the cause of the others is not known. V, J and clone size derive from that table, while D and trimming were established from the DNA sequence. Present in this sample are about 40,000 clones, more than 75% of which were seen just once. Approximately 9.1% of the sample is held by the ten biggest clonotypes.

The origin of this receptor is a human donor with classical Hodgkin lymphoma. This specimen was peripheral blood mononuclear cells (PBMCs), taken at baseline. The chain is made from TRBV6-5 and TRBJ1-2; 9 bases in the middle match TRBD1. The CDR3 region has the sequence CASRETGGDGYTF. In nucleotides, the sequence is TGTGCCAGCAGGGAGACAGGGGGAGATGGCTACACCTTC.